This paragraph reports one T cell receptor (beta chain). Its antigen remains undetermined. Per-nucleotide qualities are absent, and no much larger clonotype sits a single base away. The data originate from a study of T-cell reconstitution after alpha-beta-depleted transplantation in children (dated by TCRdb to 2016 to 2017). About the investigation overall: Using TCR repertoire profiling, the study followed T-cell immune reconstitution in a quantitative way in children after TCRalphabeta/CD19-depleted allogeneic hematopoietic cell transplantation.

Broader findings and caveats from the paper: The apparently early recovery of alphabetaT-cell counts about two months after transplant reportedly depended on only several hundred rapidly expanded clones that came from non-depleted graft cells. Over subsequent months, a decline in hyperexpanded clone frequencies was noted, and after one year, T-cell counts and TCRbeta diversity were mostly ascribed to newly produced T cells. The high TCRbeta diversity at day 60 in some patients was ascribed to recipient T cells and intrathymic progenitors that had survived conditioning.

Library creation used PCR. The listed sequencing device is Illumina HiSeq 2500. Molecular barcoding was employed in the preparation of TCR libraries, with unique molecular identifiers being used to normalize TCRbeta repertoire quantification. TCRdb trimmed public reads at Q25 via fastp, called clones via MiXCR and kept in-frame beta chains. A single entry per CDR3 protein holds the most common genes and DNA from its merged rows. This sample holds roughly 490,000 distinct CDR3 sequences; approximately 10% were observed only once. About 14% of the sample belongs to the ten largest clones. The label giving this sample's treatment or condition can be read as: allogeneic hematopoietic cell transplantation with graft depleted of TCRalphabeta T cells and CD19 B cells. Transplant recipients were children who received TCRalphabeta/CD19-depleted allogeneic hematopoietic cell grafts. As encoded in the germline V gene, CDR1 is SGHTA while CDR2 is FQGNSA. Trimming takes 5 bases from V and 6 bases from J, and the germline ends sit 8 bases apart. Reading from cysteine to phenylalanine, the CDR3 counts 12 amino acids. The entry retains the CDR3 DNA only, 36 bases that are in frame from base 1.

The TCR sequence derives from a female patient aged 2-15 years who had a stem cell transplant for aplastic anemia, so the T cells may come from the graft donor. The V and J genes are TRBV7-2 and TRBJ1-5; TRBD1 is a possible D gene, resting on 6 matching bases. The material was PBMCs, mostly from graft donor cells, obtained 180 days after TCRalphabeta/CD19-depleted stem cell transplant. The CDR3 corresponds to CASSGRGQPQHF. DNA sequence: TGTGCCAGCAGCGGCAGGGGTCAGCCCCAGCATTTT. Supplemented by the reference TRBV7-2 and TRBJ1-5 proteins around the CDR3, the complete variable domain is GAGVSQSPSNKVTEKGKDVELRCDPISGHTALYWYRQSLGQGLEFLIYFQGNSAPDKSGLPSDRFSAERTGGSVSTLTIQRTQQEDSAVYLCASSGRGQPQHFGDGTRLSIL.